The 21 T cell receptor beta chains listed next were all sequenced from one sample in a study of blood T cell repertoires in COVID-19. Sequenced by immunoSEQ multiplex PCR; TCRdb stores in-frame clones only, minus some. The top ten clones hold under 6% of a sample with a few hundred thousand clones, roughly 85% of them seen once. Sequencing used PBMCs or T cells enriched from blood (not recorded which). The receptors were sampled from a woman between 25 and 40 years old who had recovered from COVID-19.

The gene calls are TRBV7-3 and TRBJ1-1; perhaps TRBD1 as D (6 bases). The CDR3 consists of 13 residues. The germline V and J ends were trimmed by 11 bases and 1 base, with 14 bases remaining between them. Looked up from germline, CDR1 is SGHTA and CDR2 is FQGTGA. The CDR3 here is CASGEGQNTEAFF. Written as DNA, the CDR3 is TGTGCCTCAGGGGAGGGCCAGAACACTGAAGCTTTCTTT.

This clone has only one observation. Other nucleotide sequences from this sample produce the same CDR3. The rearrangement uses TRBV30 and TRBJ1-2; TRBD1 agrees at 9 bases. V shed 0 bases and J 8 bases; nucleotides not matched to a gene: 4. In germline, CDR1 is GTSNPN, CDR2 SVGIG (reference sequence). The CDR3 runs 13 residues. Here the CDR3 DNA reads TGTGCCTGGAGTGTACAGGGGGCTGGGGGCTACACCTTC. Translated: CAWSVQGAGGYTF.

The rearrangement joins TRBV4-1 to TRBJ1-5; D call uncertain. Germline V lookup: CDR1 MGHRA, CDR2 YSYEKL. The CDR3 length is 17 residues. The germline V and J ends were trimmed by 1 base and 1 base, with 14 bases remaining between them. The CDR3 region is CASSQGRTYGSNQPQHF. In DNA form, the CDR3 reads TGCGCCAGCAGCCAAGGGAGGACGTACGGAAGCAATCAGCCCCAGCATTTT.

This chain connects TRBV30 to TRBJ2-7, with 8 bases aligning to TRBD2. The V gene's germline CDR1 is GTSNPN and CDR2 SVGIG (reference sequence). Trimming at V came to 3 bases and at J to 6 bases, leaving 7 bases not matched to a gene. The CDR3 extends over 13 amino acids. The CDR3: CAWSREGGVEQYF. The DNA of the CDR3 is TGTGCCTGGAGCCGGGAGGGGGGGGTCGAGCAGTACTTC.

The gene calls are TRBV6-1 and TRBJ1-5; possible D gene TRBD1, 5 bases. V lost 2 bases and J 7 bases, leaving 9 bases between the germline ends. This CDR3 is 13 amino acids long. Germline CDR1 is MNHNS and CDR2 is SASEGT. The CDR3: CASSEQGTQPQHF. The CDR3 bases are TGTGCCAGCAGTGAACAGGGCACCCAGCCCCAGCATTTT.

The chain joins TRBV29-1 to TRBJ2-3; TRBD1 agrees at 7 bases. Germline V lookup: CDR1 SQVTM, CDR2 ANQGSEA. V dropped 4 bases and J dropped 1; count of bases not matched to a gene: 5. The CDR3 covers 14 residues. The CDR3 bases are TGCAGCGTTGCTAGGGACAGTGGCACAGATACGCAGTATTTT. Translating gives CSVARDSGTDTQYF.

This clone was seen just once. The gene calls are TRBV4-1 and TRBJ1-2; D is uncertain. The CDR3 runs to 14 residues. The germline V gene encodes CDR1 MGHRA and CDR2 YSYEKL. Trimming stripped 4 bases from V and 3 bases from J, with 12 bases between. CDR3 sequence (DNA): TGCGCCAGCAGCCGATTTACCGGTGACTATGGCTACACCTTC. Its protein product is CASSRFTGDYGYTF.

The V and J genes are TRBV9 and TRBJ2-3; 11 bases agree with TRBD2. CDR3 length: 16 residues. The trim removed 0 bases at V and 6 bases at J, leaving 6 bases unmatched. Germline assignment: CDR1 SGDLS and CDR2 YYNGEE. Written as DNA, the CDR3 is TGTGCCAGCAGCGTAGGGGCTAGCGGGGGGTTGGATACGCAGTATTTT. Its translation: CASSVGASGGLDTQYF.

This chain uses TRBV5-1 with TRBJ1-1, with 7 nucleotides matching TRBD1. The CDR3 covers 18 residues. CDR1 SGHRS and CDR2 YFSETQ come from the germline V gene. J gave up 4 bases and V 1 base, and 16 bases lay outside the gene matches. CDR3 coding DNA: TGCGCCAGCAGCTTGTCCTTACAGGGGATTGGGAGTGGCACTGAAGCTTTCTTT. Its translation: CASSLSLQGIGSGTEAFF.

The V gene is TRBV5-4, the J gene TRBJ1-2; 9 bases map to TRBD1. With V trimmed by 0 bases and J by 5 bases, 5 bases remained unmatched. There are 15 residues in the CDR3. From germline, CDR1 is SGHNT and CDR2 YYREEE (reference sequence). The CDR3 DNA reads as TGTGCCAGCAGCTTGGCGGGACAGGGTGCGTATGGCTACACCTTC. Its protein is CASSLAGQGAYGYTF.

The genes are TRBV6-5 and TRBJ2-1, with TRBD2 as a possible D gene (6 bases). Trimming removed 2 bases from V and 7 bases from J, with 12 bases in between. This CDR3 has 14 amino acids. CDR1 is MNHEY, CDR2 SVGAGI, per germline. The CDR3, as DNA: TGTGCCAGCAGTTACCCCGGGACTCAAAATGAGCAGTTCTTC. Protein: CASSYPGTQNEQFF.

This clone was counted once. The rearrangement joins TRBV30 to TRBJ2-2; 7 nucleotides agree with TRBD2. Looked up from germline, CDR1 is GTSNPN and CDR2 is SVGIG (reference sequence). The CDR3 runs to 15 residues. V was pared by 2 bases and J by 4 bases, with 7 bases of the junction left unmatched. CDR3 bases: TGTGCCTGGAGTCATCGGCGGGGGTCCACCGGGGAGCTGTTTTTT. The encoded protein is CAWSHRRGSTGELFF.

The rearrangement links TRBV19 to TRBJ2-1, with 10 nucleotides matching TRBD2. Germline CDR1 and CDR2: LNHDA and SQIVND (reference sequence). The ends lost 3 bases at V and 16 bases at J; junction bases unmatched: 12. The CDR3 runs 14 residues. The CDR3 DNA reads as TGTGCCAGTAGTATCTCGACTAGCGGGCTCCGGTACTTCTTC. Its protein is CASSISTSGLRYFF.

This rearrangement joins TRBV4-2 to TRBJ1-2; possible D gene TRBD1, 6 bases. V lost 1 base to trimming and J lost 0 bases, with 12 bases between them. CDR1 is LGHNA and CDR2 is YNFKEQ in the germline V gene. This CDR3 spans 16 amino acids. This CDR3 is CASSQGDKQSNYGYTF. The CDR3 nucleotides read TGTGCCAGCAGCCAAGGGGACAAGCAATCTAACTATGGCTACACCTTC.

In its sample, this clone was seen once. The V call is TRBV19, the J call TRBJ1-2, with 7 bases fitting TRBD1. V trimming: 1 base; J trimming: 0 bases; junction bases outside the gene matches: 2. Germline V lookup: CDR1 LNHDA, CDR2 SQIVND (reference sequence). The CDR3 runs 15 residues. The CDR3 reads CASSIAGQANYGYTF. The CDR3 DNA sequence: TGTGCCAGTAGTATAGCCGGACAGGCTAACTATGGCTACACCTTC.

The chain uses TRBV7-9 and TRBJ2-7, with 10 bases that match TRBD2. Trimming at V came to 5 bases and at J to 7 bases, leaving 8 bases not matched to a gene. Germline CDR1 reads SEHNR; CDR2 reads FQNEAQ (reference sequence). CDR3 length equals 14 residues. CDR3 region: CASSAKLAGREQYF. DNA of the CDR3: TGTGCCAGCAGCGCGAAACTAGCGGGGAGGGAGCAGTACTTC.

This chain connects TRBV7-2 to TRBJ2-3; D might be TRBD1 (5 bases). Per the germline V gene, CDR1 is SGHTA and CDR2 is FQGNSA. The CDR3 extends over 15 amino acids. V lost 6 bases and J 0 bases, leaving 13 bases between the germline ends. The CDR3 protein is CASSRQTSSTDTQYF. In nucleotides, the CDR3 is TGTGCCAGCAGTAGACAGACCTCTAGCACAGATACGCAGTATTTT.

The rearrangement uses TRBV14 and TRBJ1-2; no definite D call. V was cut by 1 base and J by 6 bases, with 12 bases left in between. This CDR3 has 14 residues. Germline loops: CDR1 SGHDN, CDR2 FVKESK. The chain's CDR3 is CASSQGMGLDGYTF. DNA of the CDR3: TGTGCCAGCAGCCAAGGAATGGGCCTCGATGGCTACACCTTC.

The rearrangement joins TRBV5-4 to TRBJ2-1; unclear D gene. Trimming took 3 bases from V and 11 from J, leaving 12 bases between them. Germline-derived CDR1 and CDR2 are SGHNT and YYREEE (reference sequence). The CDR3 is 12 residues long. As DNA, the CDR3 is TGTGCCAGCAGCTACGGTCCCGAGAAGCAGTTCTTC. Translating it yields CASSYGPEKQFF.

The CDR3 nucleotides read TGTGCCAGTAGTCCGTGGACAGGCTCAAATGAAAAACTGTTTTTT. Amino acid sequence: CASSPWTGSNEKLFF. V and J are TRBV19 and TRBJ1-4; 7 nucleotides line up with TRBD1. Germline V CDR1 and CDR2: LNHDA, SQIVND (reference sequence). The J segment lost 5 bases and the V segment lost 5 bases, leaving 8 bases of the junction unmatched. The CDR3 spans 15 residues.

The chain uses TRBV30 and TRBJ1-1; D perhaps matches TRBD1 (6 bases). Germline values: CDR1 GTSNPN, CDR2 SVGIG (reference sequence). The V end was cut by 3 bases, the J end by 3 bases, with 11 bases between. The CDR3 covers 13 residues. This chain's CDR3 is CAWRRGQHTEAFF. CDR3 nucleotides: TGTGCCTGGAGAAGAGGACAGCACACTGAAGCTTTCTTT. The full variable domain, rest sourced from reference TRBV30 and TRBJ1-1, is SQTIHQWPATLVQPVGSPLSLECTVEGTSNPNLYWYRQAAGRGLQLLFYSVGIGQISSEVPQNLSASRPQDRQFILSSKKLLLSDSGFYLCAWRRGQHTEAFFGQGTRLTVV.